These T cell receptor beta chains were read from a single sample in a study of blood T cells in healthy people across ages. TCRdb analysed the 5' RACE reads with MiXCR anew, one entry per CDR3 protein. The table shows around 1,100,000 distinct CDR3 sequences, with roughly two fifths occurring only once. Sequenced material: blood. These receptors were taken from a man between 18 and 29 years old in good health. The conserved cysteine and the conserved F or W are not part of the CDR3 here. Each record gives: CDR3 length, J gene, V gene, CDR3 protein.

>15|TRBJ1-5|TRBV10-3
AINRAGPGLSNQPQH
>13|TRBJ1-4|TRBV25-1
ASRDAGTENEKLF
>14|TRBJ1-3|TRBV7-9
ASRPGVRDEENTIY
>14|TRBJ2-1|TRBV3-1
ASSQGLTSGYNEQF
>12|TRBJ2-3|TRBV7-2
ASSFDASTDTQY
>12|TRBJ2-3|TRBV10-3
AISESLYSDTQY
>13|TRBJ1-1|TRBV28
ASTAGGAANTEAF
>12|TRBJ1-2|TRBV12-3/TRBV12-4
ASTLSRGTDGYT
>15|TRBJ1-6|TRBV7-2
ASSSAGEDRRNSPLH
>11|TRBJ2-2|TRBV10-3
ATVDTNTGEPF
>11|TRBJ1-6|TRBV27
ASGTGNNSPLH
>14|TRBJ2-3|TRBV7-2
ASSLATSGSTDTQY
>12|TRBJ1-1|TRBV19
VSSFDTMNTEAF
>15|TRBJ2-3|TRBV4-3
ASSQDRIASGTDTQY
>10|TRBJ2-1|TRBV6-2/TRBV6-3
ASTDRTCEQF
>14|TRBJ2-1|TRBV5-1
ASSFVTPPVGNEQF
>10|TRBJ2-1|TRBV7-2
ASSPIYNEQF
>12|TRBJ2-4|TRBV20-1
SARGWGSKNIQY
>13|TRBJ1-1|TRBV20-1
SASASPGVRKEAF
>15|TRBJ2-5|TRBV9
ASSVSWGGVYQETQY
>13|TRBJ1-2|TRBV29-1
SVEDRDRDVYGYT
>12|TRBJ2-7|TRBV6-5
ASSYTGHFYEQY
>13|TRBJ2-5|TRBV20-1
SASGATGFQETQY
>14|TRBJ1-1|TRBV5-4
ASSGRTGPLNTEAF
>15|TRBJ1-1|TRBV3-1
ASSQGGTRVTNTEAF
>14|TRBJ1-1|TRBV3-1
ASSPNKPNGNTEAF
>11|TRBJ2-1|TRBV7-2
ASSIDRGRVPF
>14|TRBJ1-2|TRBV12-3/TRBV12-4
ASSLARQGANYGYT
>16|TRBJ2-3|TRBV5-1
ASSPLIPGRAGEDTQY
>13|TRBJ2-1|TRBV7-3
ASSAVDGSYNEQF
>13|TRBJ1-1|TRBV6-6
ASTLDRSENTEAF
>11|TRBJ1-2|TRBV7-2
ASSPTTIYGYT
>12|TRBJ2-3|TRBV12-3/TRBV12-4
ASVLRGATDTQY
>11|TRBJ2-7|TRBV29-1
SVGDRPNNEQY
>13|.|TRBV20-1
SARDTTANSYEQY
>12|TRBJ2-1|TRBV25-1
ASSEYITGNEQF
>11|TRBJ1-2|TRBV20-1
SAQQGKDYGYT
>10|TRBJ2-5|TRBV27
ASGLGDNEQY
>11|TRBJ2-3|TRBV2
ATNERGPDTQY
>12|TRBJ2-3|TRBV6-2/TRBV6-3
ASSHLPGTDTQY
>13|TRBJ2-5|TRBV29-1
SVESQGTDSETQY
>12|TRBJ2-3|TRBV6-2/TRBV6-3
ASARVGRTDTRY
>12|TRBJ1-1|TRBV3-1
ASSHDRGNTEAF
>13|TRBJ2-5|TRBV20-1
SANSLAGGYNEQY
>13|TRBJ2-1|TRBV3-1
ASSQGDRGVDEQF
>12|TRBJ2-7|TRBV20-1
SAIGRDRRYEQY
>12|TRBJ1-1|TRBV27
ASTPKGVLTEAF
>11|TRBJ2-3|TRBV5-1
ASTWTNTDTQY